The present T cell receptor beta chain was sequenced within a study of brain T cells in children with intractable seizures. Study-level points and caveats: Viral specificity was inferred only from CDR3 similarity; HCMV serostatus was unknown.

In the case of this clone: Its antigen is not known.

Time point here: blood from clinic visit 5 months post-surgery; TSC patient then seizure free. Only cases whose brain tissue showed the highest T cell transcript signatures were sequenced. Before surgery, patients took at least one anti-epileptic drug. Repertoires were generated with immunoSEQ multiplex PCR, while TCRdb's copy carries only in-frame clones and drops some. The sample lists about 350,000 clones, 93% seen once, with under 7% in the top ten. The CDR3 has 14 residues. From germline, CDR1 is KGHDR and CDR2 SFDVKD. The germline V and J ends were trimmed by 2 bases and 6 bases, with 7 bases remaining between them.

The starting material was peripheral blood, obtained about 5 months after surgery. The origin of this receptor is a boy under two years old with tuberous sclerosis and intractable seizures. This chain links TRBV24-1 with TRBJ1-6; TRBD1 might be the D (5 bases). CDR3 DNA: TGTGCCACCAGTGATTACGACAGTAATTCACCCCTCCACTTT. It specifies CATSDYDSNSPLHF.